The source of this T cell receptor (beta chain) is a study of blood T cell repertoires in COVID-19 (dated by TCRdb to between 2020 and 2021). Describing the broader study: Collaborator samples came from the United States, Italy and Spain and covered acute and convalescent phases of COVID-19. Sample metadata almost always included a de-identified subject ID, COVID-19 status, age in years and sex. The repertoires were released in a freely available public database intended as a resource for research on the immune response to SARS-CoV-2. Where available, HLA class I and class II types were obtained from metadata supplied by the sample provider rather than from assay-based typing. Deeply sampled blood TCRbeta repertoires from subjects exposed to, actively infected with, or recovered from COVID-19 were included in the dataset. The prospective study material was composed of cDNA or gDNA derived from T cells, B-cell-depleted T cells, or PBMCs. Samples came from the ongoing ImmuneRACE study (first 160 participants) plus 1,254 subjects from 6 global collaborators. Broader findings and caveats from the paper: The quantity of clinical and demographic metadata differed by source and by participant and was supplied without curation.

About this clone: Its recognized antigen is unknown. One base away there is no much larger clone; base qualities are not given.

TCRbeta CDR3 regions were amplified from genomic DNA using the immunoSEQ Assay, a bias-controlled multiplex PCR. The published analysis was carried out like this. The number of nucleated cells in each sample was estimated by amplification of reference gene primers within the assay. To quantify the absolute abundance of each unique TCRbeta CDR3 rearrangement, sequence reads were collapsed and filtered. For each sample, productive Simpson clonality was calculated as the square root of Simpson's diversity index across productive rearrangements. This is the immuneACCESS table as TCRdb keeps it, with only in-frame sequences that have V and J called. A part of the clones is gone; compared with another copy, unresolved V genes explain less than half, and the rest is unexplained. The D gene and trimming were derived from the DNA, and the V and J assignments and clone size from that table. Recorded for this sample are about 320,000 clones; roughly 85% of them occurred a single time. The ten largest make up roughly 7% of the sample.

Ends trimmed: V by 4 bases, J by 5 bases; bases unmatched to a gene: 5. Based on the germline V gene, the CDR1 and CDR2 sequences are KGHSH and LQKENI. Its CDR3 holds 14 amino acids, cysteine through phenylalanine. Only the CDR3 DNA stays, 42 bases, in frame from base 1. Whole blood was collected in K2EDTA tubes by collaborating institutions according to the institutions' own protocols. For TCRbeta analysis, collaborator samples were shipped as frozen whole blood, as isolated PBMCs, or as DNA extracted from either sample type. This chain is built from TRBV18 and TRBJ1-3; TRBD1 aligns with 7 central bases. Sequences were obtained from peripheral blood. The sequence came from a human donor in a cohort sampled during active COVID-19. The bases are TGTGCCAGCTCACGACCGGGACAGCGAAACACCATATATTTT. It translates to CASSRPGQRNTIYF. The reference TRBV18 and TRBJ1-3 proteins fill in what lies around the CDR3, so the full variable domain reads NAGVMQNPRHLVRRRGQEARLRCSPMKGHSHVYWYRQLPEEGLKFMVYLQKENIIDESGMPKERFSAEFPKEGPSILRIQQVVRGDSAAYFCASSRPGQRNTIYFGEGSWLTVV.